This T cell receptor (beta chain) is drawn from a study of regulatory T cells in long-lasting Graves disease. Study-wide results and caveats: Limited samples may have lowered accuracy.

iRepertoire HTBI primers and Arm-PCR of CDR3 regions built TCR beta libraries. TCRdb re-called the multiplex PCR reads with MiXCR, one entry per CDR3 protein. Counted here are a few hundred thousand distinct CDR3 sequences, approximately 16% occurring once; the ten biggest clones make up approximately 7.8%. The CDR3 consists of 16 residues. The junction had 6 bases not matched to a gene; V was cut back by 0 bases and J by 4 bases. Germline CDR1 is SGHKS and CDR2 is YYEKEE (reference sequence). This clonotype turned up a few times. The target antigen is unknown. Time point meaning: newly diagnosed GD, antithyroid drugs for less than 3 months. Isolated PBMC RNA provided the starting material for the TCR library. EDTA tubes were used for drawing about 9 milliliters of peripheral blood. This sample also belongs to another study, concerning T cells in Graves' hyperthyroidism and ophthalmopathy. This second report adds: The hyperthyroidism patients had all been newly diagnosed, and their disease duration was under 2 months. Their ages ranged from 18 to 65 years. In making diagnoses, clinical symptoms, serum thyroxine and TRAb, thyroid ultrasound and orbital computed tomography were all used.

The TCR comes from a woman between 40 and 50 years old with Graves disease. The genes are TRBV5-5 and TRBJ2-2; 7 bases are a match to TRBD1. Specimen: peripheral blood mononuclear cells (PBMCs), collected at new diagnosis, from a patient treated with antithyroid drugs. The DNA of the CDR3 is TGTGCCAGCAGCTTGGAGGGTGCAGGGGGCACCGGGGAGCTGTTTTTT. It codes for CASSLEGAGGTGELFF.